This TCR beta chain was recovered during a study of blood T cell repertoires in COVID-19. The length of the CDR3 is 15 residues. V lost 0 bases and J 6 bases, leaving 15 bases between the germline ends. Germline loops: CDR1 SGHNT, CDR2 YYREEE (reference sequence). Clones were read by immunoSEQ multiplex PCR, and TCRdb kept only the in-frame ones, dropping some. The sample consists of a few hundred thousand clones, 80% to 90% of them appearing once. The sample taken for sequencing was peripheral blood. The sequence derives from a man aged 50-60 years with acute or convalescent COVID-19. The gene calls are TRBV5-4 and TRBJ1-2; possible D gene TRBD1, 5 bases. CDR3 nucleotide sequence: TGTGCCAGCAGCTTGGCTTCCGGGGGTTTCCATGGCTACACCTTC. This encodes CASSLASGGFHGYTF.